This TCR beta chain was captured in a study of T-cell reconstitution after alpha-beta-depleted transplantation in children. Unique molecular identifiers were used to barcode this TCRbeta library. TCRdb redid the calling of the PCR reads with MiXCR, one entry per CDR3 protein. Among around 670,000 distinct CDR3 sequences, 10% to 15% were seen once, and the ten largest hold 0.79%. Deletions cut 2 bases from V and 2 bases from J, with 7 bases between. The germline CDR1 and CDR2 sequences are GTSNPN and SVGIG (reference sequence). The CDR3 extends over 13 amino acids. The rearrangement links TRBV30 to TRBJ1-3; D remains ambiguous. The sequencing here drew on PBMCs, taken before TCRalphabeta/CD19-depleted stem cell transplant. This TCR came from a girl aged 2-9 years with congenital amegakaryocytic thrombocytopenia, due to receive a stem cell transplant. The CDR3 sequence is CAWSHGPGNTIYF. In DNA, the CDR3 is TGTGCCTGGAGTCATGGCCCTGGAAACACCATATATTTT.